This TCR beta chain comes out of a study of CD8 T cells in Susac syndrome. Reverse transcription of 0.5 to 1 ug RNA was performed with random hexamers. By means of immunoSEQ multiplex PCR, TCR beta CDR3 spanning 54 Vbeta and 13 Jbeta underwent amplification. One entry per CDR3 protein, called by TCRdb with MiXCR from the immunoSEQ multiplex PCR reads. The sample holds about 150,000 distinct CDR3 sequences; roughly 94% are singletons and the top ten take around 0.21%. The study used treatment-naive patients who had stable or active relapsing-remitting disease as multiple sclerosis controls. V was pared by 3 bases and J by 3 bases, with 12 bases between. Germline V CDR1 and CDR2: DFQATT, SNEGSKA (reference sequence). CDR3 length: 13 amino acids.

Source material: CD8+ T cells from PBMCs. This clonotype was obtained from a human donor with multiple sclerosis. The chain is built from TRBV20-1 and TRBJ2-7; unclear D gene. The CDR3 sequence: CSARRPGGYEQYF. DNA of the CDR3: TGCAGTGCTAGGAGACCCGGCGGCTACGAGCAGTACTTC.